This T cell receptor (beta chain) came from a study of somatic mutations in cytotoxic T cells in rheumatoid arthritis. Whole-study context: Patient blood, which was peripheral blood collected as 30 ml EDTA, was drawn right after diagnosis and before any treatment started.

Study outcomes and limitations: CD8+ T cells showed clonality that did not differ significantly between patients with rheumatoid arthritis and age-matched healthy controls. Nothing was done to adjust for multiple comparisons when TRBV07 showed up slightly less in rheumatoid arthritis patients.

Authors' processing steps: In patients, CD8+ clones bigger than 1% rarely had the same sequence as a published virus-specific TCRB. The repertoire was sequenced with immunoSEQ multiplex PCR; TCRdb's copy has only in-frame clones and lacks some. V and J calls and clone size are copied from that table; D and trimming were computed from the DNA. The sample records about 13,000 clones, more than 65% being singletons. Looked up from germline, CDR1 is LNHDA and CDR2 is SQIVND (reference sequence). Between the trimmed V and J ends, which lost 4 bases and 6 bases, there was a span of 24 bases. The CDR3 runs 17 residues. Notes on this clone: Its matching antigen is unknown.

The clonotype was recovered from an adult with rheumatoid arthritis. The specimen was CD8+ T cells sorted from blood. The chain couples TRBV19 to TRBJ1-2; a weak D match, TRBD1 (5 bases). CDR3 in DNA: TGTGCCAGTAGTACCGGTGGAGGATCCAGGGAGGTAGATGGCTACACCTTC. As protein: CASSTGGGSREVDGYTF.